What follows are 30 T cell receptor beta chains derived from one specimen sequenced in a study of long-term antiretroviral therapy in people with HIV. Samples were assayed with immunoSEQ v3.0 at survey level. Data came from immunoSEQ multiplex PCR; TCRdb stores just in-frame clones and leaves some out. The data contain tens of thousands of clones, 85% to 95% of them singletons. Sequenced material: unsorted PBMCs, taken 5.3 years after starting antiretroviral therapy. Every receptor here comes from a man aged 45-60 years with HIV.

The chain employs TRBV9 and TRBJ1-1; 8 bases map to TRBD1. This CDR3 region has 15 residues. Germline V gene lookup returns CDR1 SGDLS and CDR2 YYNGEE. V gave up 5 bases and J gave up 1 base; unmatched junction bases: 7. The CDR3 DNA reads TGTGCCAGCAGTTTAGACGGACAGGGGAACACTGAAGCTTTCTTT. Protein product: CASSLDGQGNTEAFF. The full variable domain, with the rest looked up from reference TRBV9 and TRBJ1-1, is DSGVTQTPKHLITATGQRVTLRCSPRSGDLSVYWYQQSLDQGLQFLIQYYNGEERAKGNILERFSAQQFPDLHSELNLSSLELGDSALYFCASSLDGQGNTEAFFGQGTRLTVV.

The DNA of the CDR3 is TGCGCCAGCAGCCGCCTAACAGGGACTGGGGCCAACGTCCTGACTTTC. It specifies CASSRLTGTGANVLTF. This chain uses TRBV4-1 with TRBJ2-6; D may be TRBD1 (6 bases). Germline V gives CDR1 MGHRA, CDR2 YSYEKL. CDR3 size: 16 residues. Deletions cut 4 bases from V and 2 bases from J, with 12 bases between.

This chain links TRBV7-2 with TRBJ2-7; D uncertain. V gave up 3 bases and J gave up 1 base, with 4 bases separating them. The CDR3 loop spans 12 amino acids. Germline V lookup: CDR1 SGHTA, CDR2 FQGNSA. CDR3 loop: CASSFESYEQYF. CDR3 nucleotides: TGTGCCAGCAGCTTCGAGTCCTACGAGCAGTACTTC.

V and J are TRBV10-3 and TRBJ2-1; TRBD2 matches 10 bases. This CDR3 spans 15 amino acids. V dropped 8 bases and J dropped 4; count of bases not matched to a gene: 8. Germline V gives CDR1 ENHRY, CDR2 SYGVKD. Here the CDR3 reads CAICDSGGPYNEQFF. The CDR3 DNA reads TGTGCCATCTGCGATAGCGGGGGGCCTTACAATGAGCAGTTCTTC.

The V gene is TRBV7-2, the J gene TRBJ2-1; 10 bases are a match to TRBD2. Unmatched junction bases numbered 12, after V lost 5 bases and J lost 8 bases. The germline V gene encodes CDR1 SGHTA and CDR2 FQGNSA. CDR3 length: 16 residues. Here the CDR3 DNA reads TGTGCCAGCAGCCTCCTTAGCGGGGGGCACGGGGATGAGCAGTTCTTC. Its protein product is CASSLLSGGHGDEQFF.

This rearrangement joins TRBV25-1 to TRBJ2-3; 12 bases are shared with TRBD1. This CDR3 comprises 18 residues. The V segment lost 5 bases and the J segment 6 bases; nucleotides outside the gene matches: 15. Germline CDR1 MGHDK, CDR2 SYGVNS. DNA for the CDR3: TGTGCCAGCAGTCCTTCATGGGGAGGGACAGGGGGCGGGGATACGCAGTATTTT. It encodes CASSPSWGGTGGGDTQYF.

About this clone: Other DNA sequences from this sample encode an identical CDR3 as well. The chain links TRBV29-1 to TRBJ1-5, with D hard to call. The V gene lost 4 bases and the J gene lost 1 base, with 8 bases spanning the gap. The CDR3 spans 13 residues. The germline gives CDR1 SQVTM, CDR2 ANQGSEA. The CDR3 spells CSVGGQSNQPQHF. The CDR3 nucleotides are TGCAGCGTTGGGGGTCAGAGCAATCAGCCCCAGCATTTT.

This chain links TRBV6-5 with TRBJ2-3; 12 bases match TRBD2. Germline loops: CDR1 MNHEY, CDR2 SVGAGI. This CDR3 has 16 residues. J lost 1 base, V lost 2 bases, and 1 base had no gene match. In nucleotides, the CDR3 is TGTGCCAGCAGTTACGCTAGCGGGGGGGGCACAGATACGCAGTATTTT. Translating gives CASSYASGGGTDTQYF.

This chain links TRBV6-4 with TRBJ2-1, with D unresolved. CDR1 MRHNA and CDR2 SNTAGT come from the germline V gene. This CDR3 has 13 residues. Trimming cost V 2 bases and J 5 bases, with 7 bases left between them. CDR3 loop: CASSDGPNNEQFF. For the CDR3, the DNA is TGTGCCAGCAGTGACGGCCCTAACAATGAGCAGTTCTTC.

The V gene is TRBV10-1, the J gene TRBJ2-1, with a tentative D call TRBD2 (6 bases). The CDR3 is made up of 17 amino acids. Looked up from germline, CDR1 is WNHNN and CDR2 is SYGVQD (reference sequence). The V and J ends lost 2 bases and 5 bases respectively, with 19 bases between them. The CDR3, as DNA: TGCGCCAGCAGTGAGCGGAGTTCTGGACTACTTAACAATGAGCAGTTCTTC. Translating it yields CASSERSSGLLNNEQFF.

The gene calls are TRBV10-3 and TRBJ2-2; 10 nucleotides match TRBD2. V shed 2 bases and J 4 bases; nucleotides not matched to a gene: 4. Germline values: CDR1 ENHRY, CDR2 SYGVKD. This CDR3 spans 16 amino acids. The CDR3 protein is CAISEGSGGLTGELFF. The CDR3 coding sequence is TGTGCCATCAGTGAGGGTAGCGGGGGGCTCACCGGGGAGCTGTTTTTT.

The chain employs TRBV18 and TRBJ1-5; 9 nucleotides match TRBD1. The ends lost 2 bases at V and 4 bases at J; junction bases unmatched: 3. The germline V gene encodes CDR1 KGHSH and CDR2 LQKENI. The CDR3 consists of 15 residues. The CDR3 reads CASSPGTGSNQPQHF. The CDR3 nucleotides read TGTGCCAGCTCACCAGGGACAGGGTCGAATCAGCCCCAGCATTTT.

V usage is TRBV11-3 and J usage is TRBJ2-2; D unclear. The CDR3 length is 16 residues. V was pared by 5 bases and J by 0 bases, with 13 bases between. Germline CDR1 and CDR2: SGHNT and YENEEA. CDR3 in amino acids: CASSLRNSSNTGELFF. CDR3 bases: TGTGCCAGCAGCCTAAGGAACTCCTCGAACACCGGGGAGCTGTTTTTT.

This clone is a singleton in its sample. The chain employs TRBV10-1 and TRBJ2-3; TRBD2 matches at 8 bases. This CDR3 has 16 residues. CDR1 is WNHNN and CDR2 is SYGVQD in the germline V gene (reference sequence). Trimming cost V 6 bases and J 1 base; bases outside gene matches: 9. Written as DNA, the CDR3 is TGCGCCAGCAGCGCCTCCGGGACTAGGGGCACAGATACGCAGTATTTT. This translates into CASSASGTRGTDTQYF.

The chain uses TRBV19 and TRBJ2-1; tentative D call: TRBD1 (6 bases). V shed 3 bases and J shed 4 bases, with 13 bases lying between them. CDR3 length: 15 residues. The germline V gene encodes CDR1 LNHDA and CDR2 SQIVND (reference sequence). The CDR3 region has the DNA TGTGCCAGTAGTATTGGGGACACCTTATACAATGAGCAGTTCTTC. Translated, it gives CASSIGDTLYNEQFF.

V and J are TRBV19 and TRBJ1-1; D unresolved. Per the germline V gene, CDR1 is LNHDA and CDR2 is SQIVND (reference sequence). The CDR3 covers 13 residues. Trimming took off 3 bases at V and 1 base at J, with 6 bases between the two ends. The CDR3 loop is CASSMPGNTEAFF. CDR3 DNA: TGTGCCAGTAGTATGCCCGGGAACACTGAAGCTTTCTTT.

V is TRBV11-2 and J is TRBJ2-7; tentatively, D is TRBD2 (6 bases). This CDR3 is built from 13 residues. Germline V lookup: CDR1 SGHAT, CDR2 FQNNGV. The V and J ends lost 4 bases and 6 bases respectively, with 13 bases between them. CDR3 in amino acids: CASSSRLGGEQYF. CDR3 in DNA: TGTGCCAGCAGCTCGCGACTGGGGGGCGAGCAGTACTTC.

Concerning this clone itself: This sample also contains other DNA sequences that code for the same CDR3. This chain uses TRBV4-3 with TRBJ2-7; 8 nucleotides match TRBD1. The germline gives CDR1 LGHNA, CDR2 YSLEER. This CDR3 comprises 17 residues. The V gene end was trimmed by 0 bases and the J gene end by 1 base; junction bases not matched to a gene: 8. This CDR3 is CASSQDLGTGTSYEQYF. The CDR3, as DNA: TGCGCCAGCAGCCAAGATCTTGGGACAGGAACATCCTACGAGCAGTACTTC.

V gene TRBV9 combines with J gene TRBJ1-1, with TRBD1 matching 10 bases. V dropped 4 bases and J dropped 4; count of bases not matched to a gene: 1. The germline V gene has CDR1 SGDLS and CDR2 YYNGEE. CDR3 length: 13 amino acids. The CDR3 DNA is TGTGCCAGCAGCAGGACAGGGGGCACTGAAGCTTTCTTT. It codes for CASSRTGGTEAFF.

The genes are TRBV4-2 and TRBJ2-2; TRBD2 matches at 12 bases. V lost 8 bases to trimming and J lost 4 bases; unmatched junction nucleotides: 5. There are 15 residues in the CDR3. From germline, CDR1 is LGHNA and CDR2 YNFKEQ. The CDR3 here is CASGGLAGITGELFF. The CDR3 DNA reads as TGTGCCAGCGGCGGACTAGCGGGGATCACCGGGGAGCTGTTTTTT.

The chain employs TRBV15 and TRBJ1-5; D is possibly TRBD1 (5 bases). The V end was cut by 0 bases, the J end by 4 bases, with 13 bases between. The germline gives CDR1 LNHNV, CDR2 YYDKDF (reference sequence). CDR3 length: 16 amino acids. For the CDR3, the DNA is TGTGCCACCAGCAGAGATCCTCAGGGAAGGAATCAGCCCCAGCATTTT. It encodes CATSRDPQGRNQPQHF.

The chain couples TRBV6-5 to TRBJ1-4; 7 bases align to TRBD1. Trimming took 5 bases from V and 3 from J; bases not matched to a gene: 3. Germline V lookup: CDR1 MNHEY, CDR2 SVGAGI. This CDR3 contains 14 residues. For the CDR3, the DNA is TGTGCCAGCAGTCAGGGGGGGTCTAATGAAAAACTGTTTTTT. Translating it yields CASSQGGSNEKLFF.

The CDR3 nucleotides read TGTGCCAGCAGTTCCCGGGACAGGCCTACTTCACCCCTCCACTTT. Its protein product is CASSSRDRPTSPLHF. The chain employs TRBV27 and TRBJ1-6; 8 bases match TRBD1. The CDR3 contains 15 residues. J gave up 9 bases and V 4 bases, and 8 bases lay outside the gene matches. Per germline, CDR1 MNHEY and CDR2 SMNVEV (reference sequence).

Concerning this clone itself: Distinct nucleotide sequences in the sample also encode this CDR3. J is TRBJ2-1 and V is TRBV7-2; D unresolved. Germline V gene sequence: CDR1 SGHTA, CDR2 FQGNSA. The CDR3 has 12 amino acids. Trimming stripped 1 base from V and 7 bases from J, with 5 bases between. The CDR3 coding sequence is TGTGCCAGCAGCTTAGAAAGGAATGAGCAGTTCTTC. Translated: CASSLERNEQFF.

The gene calls are TRBV28 and TRBJ2-7; 11 bases map to TRBD2. The J segment lost 9 bases and the V segment lost 4 bases, leaving 8 bases of the junction unmatched. This CDR3 comprises 14 residues. The germline V gene has CDR1 MDHEN and CDR2 SYDVKM. CDR3 in amino acids: CASSSTRLAGRQYF. The CDR3, as DNA: TGTGCCAGCAGTTCAACTCGACTAGCGGGGAGGCAGTACTTC.

The chain is built from TRBV2 and TRBJ1-1; D is undetermined. Per the germline V gene, CDR1 is SNHLY and CDR2 is FYNNEI. Trimming pared 6 bases from V and 2 bases from J, leaving 10 bases between. The CDR3 contains 13 residues. CDR3 loop: CASRKTVNTEAFF. The CDR3 DNA reads as TGTGCCAGCAGGAAGACGGTAAACACTGAAGCTTTCTTT.

In this sample, this clone turned up once. The J gene is TRBJ1-5, the V gene TRBV6-5, with D hard to call. Between the trimmed V and J ends, which lost 0 bases and 4 bases, there was a span of 10 bases. Germline assignment: CDR1 MNHEY and CDR2 SVGAGI. The CDR3 sequence is 15 residues long. CDR3 sequence (DNA): TGTGCCAGCAGTTACTCAGGGAGTACGAATCAGCCCCAGCATTTT. As protein: CASSYSGSTNQPQHF.

The chain uses TRBV6-1 and TRBJ2-7, with D maybe TRBD1 (6 bases). This CDR3 has 15 residues. Trimming took 4 bases from V and 7 from J, leaving 20 bases between them. CDR1 is MNHNS and CDR2 is SASEGT in the germline V gene. The CDR3 region has the DNA TGTGCCAGCAGTGGTAGAGTACAGGGTACTGGAGAGCAGTACTTC. Translating gives CASSGRVQGTGEQYF.

The chain links TRBV30 to TRBJ1-3, with D tentatively TRBD1 (6 bases). This CDR3 has 17 residues. Germline V gives CDR1 GTSNPN, CDR2 SVGIG (reference sequence). V gave up 2 bases and J gave up 2 bases, with 19 bases separating them. CDR3 residues: CAWSTGARVFTGNTIYF. Here the CDR3 DNA reads TGTGCCTGGAGTACGGGGGCAAGAGTGTTTACTGGAAACACCATATATTTT.

The chain uses TRBV10-2 and TRBJ1-1; possibly TRBD1 for D (5 bases). This CDR3 spans 13 amino acids. Trimming took 7 bases from V and 5 from J, leaving 14 bases between them. CDR1 WSHSY and CDR2 SAAADI come from the germline V gene. The CDR3 DNA sequence: TGCGCCAGCAAGGCCGGGGCCAGGACTGAAGCTTTCTTT. This codes for CASKAGARTEAFF.